This T cell receptor (beta chain) was obtained from a study of T cell responses to AZD1222 COVID-19 vaccine. V lost 6 bases to trimming and J lost 4 bases; unmatched junction nucleotides: 5. CDR1 is SNHLY, CDR2 FYNNEI, per germline. This CDR3 has 16 amino acids. Findings and limits, study-wide: Only a handful of individuals given AZD1222 were seropositive at baseline.

Concerning this clone: The target antigen is unknown.

Method: immunoSEQ multiplex PCR; TCRdb's copy keeps in-frame clones and lacks some. This table has approximately 30,000 clones, roughly 74% appearing once. V gene TRBV2 combines with J gene TRBJ2-2, with 13 positions matching TRBD2. The sequence derives from an adult who received the AZD1222 COVID-19 vaccine. The sample was peripheral blood, taken 28 days after the second AZD1222 dose. The DNA for the CDR3 is TGTGCCAGCAGACTAGCGGGAGGGTTGGGCACCGGGGAGCTGTTTTTT. Protein: CASRLAGGLGTGELFF.